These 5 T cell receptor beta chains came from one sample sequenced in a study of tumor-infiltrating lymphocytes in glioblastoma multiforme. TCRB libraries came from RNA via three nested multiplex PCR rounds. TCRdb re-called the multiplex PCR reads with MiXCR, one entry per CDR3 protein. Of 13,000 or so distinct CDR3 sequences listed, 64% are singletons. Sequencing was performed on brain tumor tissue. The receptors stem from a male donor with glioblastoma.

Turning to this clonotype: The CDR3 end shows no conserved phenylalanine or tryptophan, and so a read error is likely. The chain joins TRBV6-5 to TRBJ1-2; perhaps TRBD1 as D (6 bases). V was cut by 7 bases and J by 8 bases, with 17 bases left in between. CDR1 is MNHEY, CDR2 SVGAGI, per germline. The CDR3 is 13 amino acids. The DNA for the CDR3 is TGTGCCAGCACCTTCGGACAGATCGCGGGCTACACCTTG. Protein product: CASTFGQIAGYTL.

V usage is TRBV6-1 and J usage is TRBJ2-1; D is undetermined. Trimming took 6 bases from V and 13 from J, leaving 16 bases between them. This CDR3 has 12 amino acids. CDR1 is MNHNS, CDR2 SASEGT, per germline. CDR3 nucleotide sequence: TGTGCCAGCAGCCTAAGCCCTTCTGGCCAGTTCTTC. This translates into CASSLSPSGQFF.

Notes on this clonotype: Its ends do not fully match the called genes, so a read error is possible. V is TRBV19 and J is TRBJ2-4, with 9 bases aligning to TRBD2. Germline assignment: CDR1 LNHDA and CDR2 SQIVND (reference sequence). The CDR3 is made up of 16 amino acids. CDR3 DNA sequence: TGTGCCAGTAGTAGCGGGAGGGCCGGAGCCATAAACATTCAGTACTTC. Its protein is CASSSGRAGAINIQYF.

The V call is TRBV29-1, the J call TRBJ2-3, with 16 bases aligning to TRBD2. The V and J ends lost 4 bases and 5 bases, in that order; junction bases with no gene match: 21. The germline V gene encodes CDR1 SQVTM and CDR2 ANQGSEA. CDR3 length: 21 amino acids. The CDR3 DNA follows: TGCAGCGTTGTCTCACCGGGACTAGCGGGGGGGCAAAGAGTTCGTAAAGATACGCAGTATTTT. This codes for CSVVSPGLAGGQRVRKDTQYF.

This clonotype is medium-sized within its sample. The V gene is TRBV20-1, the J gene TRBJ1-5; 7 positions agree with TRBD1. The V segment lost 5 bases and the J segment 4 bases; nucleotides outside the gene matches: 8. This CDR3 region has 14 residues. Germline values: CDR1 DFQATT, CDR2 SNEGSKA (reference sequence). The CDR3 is CSAGQDAPNQPQHF. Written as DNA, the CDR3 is TGCAGTGCTGGACAGGACGCCCCAAATCAGCCCCAGCATTTT.